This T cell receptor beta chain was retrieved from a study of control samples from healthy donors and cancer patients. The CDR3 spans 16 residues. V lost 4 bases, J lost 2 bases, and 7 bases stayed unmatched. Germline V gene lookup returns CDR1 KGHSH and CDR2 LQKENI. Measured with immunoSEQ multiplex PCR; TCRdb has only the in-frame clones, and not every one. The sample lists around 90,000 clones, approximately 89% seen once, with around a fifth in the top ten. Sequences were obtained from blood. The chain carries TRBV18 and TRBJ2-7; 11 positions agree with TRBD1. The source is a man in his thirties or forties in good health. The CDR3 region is CASSRAGQGGPYEQYF. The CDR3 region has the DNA TGTGCCAGCTCACGAGCGGGACAGGGGGGTCCCTACGAGCAGTACTTC.